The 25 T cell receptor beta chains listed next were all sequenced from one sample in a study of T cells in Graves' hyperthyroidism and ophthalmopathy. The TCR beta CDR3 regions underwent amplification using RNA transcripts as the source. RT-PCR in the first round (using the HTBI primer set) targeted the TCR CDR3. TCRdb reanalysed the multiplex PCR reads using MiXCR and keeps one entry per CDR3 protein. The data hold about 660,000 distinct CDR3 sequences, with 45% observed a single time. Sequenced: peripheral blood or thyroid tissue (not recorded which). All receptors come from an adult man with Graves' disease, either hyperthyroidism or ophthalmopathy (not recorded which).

CDR3 DNA: TGTGACAGGCGGGGGGGCCTCGAGACCCAGTACTTC. Encoded protein: CDRRGGLETQYF. The V gene is TRBV2, the J gene TRBJ2-5, with 9 bases fitting TRBD2. The germline gives CDR1 SNHLY, CDR2 FYNNEI. The CDR3 extends over 12 amino acids.

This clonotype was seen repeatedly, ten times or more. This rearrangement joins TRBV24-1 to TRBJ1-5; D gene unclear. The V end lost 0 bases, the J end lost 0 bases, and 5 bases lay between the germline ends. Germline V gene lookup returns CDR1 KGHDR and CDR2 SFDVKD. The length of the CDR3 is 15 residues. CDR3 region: CATSDLGDSNQPQHF. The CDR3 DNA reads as TGTGCCACCAGTGATTTGGGGGATAGCAATCAGCCCCAGCATTTT.

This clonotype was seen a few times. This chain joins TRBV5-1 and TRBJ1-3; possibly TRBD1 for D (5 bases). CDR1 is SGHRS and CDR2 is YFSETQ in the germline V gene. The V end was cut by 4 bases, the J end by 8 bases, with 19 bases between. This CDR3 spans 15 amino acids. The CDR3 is CASSPFGTQGDTIYF. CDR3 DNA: TGCGCCAGCAGCCCGTTCGGGACCCAAGGGGACACCATATATTTT.

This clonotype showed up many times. The CDR3 reads CSARDQGNTGELFF. The CDR3 DNA is TGCAGTGCTAGAGATCAGGGAAACACCGGGGAGCTGTTTTTT. The chain joins TRBV20-1 to TRBJ2-2; TRBD1 might be the D (5 bases). The ends were cut back, 0 bases at V and 2 bases at J, with 7 bases in the middle. CDR3 length: 14 amino acids. Germline CDR1 DFQATT, CDR2 SNEGSKA (reference sequence).

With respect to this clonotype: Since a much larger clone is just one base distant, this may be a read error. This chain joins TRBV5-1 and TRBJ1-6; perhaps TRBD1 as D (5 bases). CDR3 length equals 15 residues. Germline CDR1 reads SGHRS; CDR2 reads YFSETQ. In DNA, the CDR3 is TGCGCCGGCAGCCCGGGACTGTCCTATAATTCACCCCTCCACTTT. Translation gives CAGSPGLSYNSPLHF.

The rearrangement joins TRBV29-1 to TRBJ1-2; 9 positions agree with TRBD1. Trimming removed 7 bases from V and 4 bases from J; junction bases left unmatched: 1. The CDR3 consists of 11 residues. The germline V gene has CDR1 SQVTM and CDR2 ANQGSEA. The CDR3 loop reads CSGQGGYGYTF. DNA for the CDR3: TGCAGCGGACAGGGGGGCTATGGCTACACCTTC.

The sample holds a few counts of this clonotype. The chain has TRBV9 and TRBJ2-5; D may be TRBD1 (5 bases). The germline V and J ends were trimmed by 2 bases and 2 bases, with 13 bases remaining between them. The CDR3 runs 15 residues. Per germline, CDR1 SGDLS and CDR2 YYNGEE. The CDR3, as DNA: TGTGCCAGCAGCGTGTACTCAGGGATACAAGAGACCCAGTACTTC. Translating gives CASSVYSGIQETQYF.

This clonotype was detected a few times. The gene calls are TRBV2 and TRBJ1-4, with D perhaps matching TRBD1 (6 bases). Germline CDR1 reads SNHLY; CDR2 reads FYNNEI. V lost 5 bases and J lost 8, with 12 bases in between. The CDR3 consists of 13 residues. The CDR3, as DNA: TGTGCCAGCAGTATTACAGGGTGGGAAAAACTGTTTTTT. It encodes CASSITGWEKLFF.

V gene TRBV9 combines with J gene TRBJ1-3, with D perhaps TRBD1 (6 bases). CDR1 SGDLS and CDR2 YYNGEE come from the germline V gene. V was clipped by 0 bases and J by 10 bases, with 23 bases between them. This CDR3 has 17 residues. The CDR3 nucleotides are TGTGCCAGCAGCGTAGGAGGACCGGACAGTGTGGAGCAGACCATATATTTT. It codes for CASSVGGPDSVEQTIYF.

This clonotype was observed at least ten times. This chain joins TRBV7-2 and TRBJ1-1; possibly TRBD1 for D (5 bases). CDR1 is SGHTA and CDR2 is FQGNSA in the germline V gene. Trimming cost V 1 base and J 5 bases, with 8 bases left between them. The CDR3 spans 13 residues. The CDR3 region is CASSLEGWTEAFF. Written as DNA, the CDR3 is TGTGCCAGCAGCTTAGAGGGGTGGACTGAAGCTTTCTTT.

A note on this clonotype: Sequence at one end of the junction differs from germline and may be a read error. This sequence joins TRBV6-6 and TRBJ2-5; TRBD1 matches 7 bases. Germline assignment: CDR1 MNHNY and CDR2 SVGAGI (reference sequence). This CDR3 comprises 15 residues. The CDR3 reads CAISYTTGAQETQYF. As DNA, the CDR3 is TGTGCCATCAGTTACACCACAGGGGCCCAAGAGACCCAGTACTTC.

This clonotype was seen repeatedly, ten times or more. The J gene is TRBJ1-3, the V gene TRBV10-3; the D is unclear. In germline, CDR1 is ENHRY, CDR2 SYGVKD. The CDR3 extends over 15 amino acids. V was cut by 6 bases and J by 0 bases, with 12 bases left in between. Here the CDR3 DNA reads TGTGCCATCAGCGGGTTAGGAGTCTCTGGAAACACCATATATTTT. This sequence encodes CAISGLGVSGNTIYF.

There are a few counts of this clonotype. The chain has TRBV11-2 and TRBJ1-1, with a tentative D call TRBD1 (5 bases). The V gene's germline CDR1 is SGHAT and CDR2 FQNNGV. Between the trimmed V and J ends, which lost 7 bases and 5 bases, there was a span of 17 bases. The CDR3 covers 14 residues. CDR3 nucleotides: TGTGCCAGCACCCAAACGTCGTGGGGGACTGAAGCTTTCTTT. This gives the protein CASTQTSWGTEAFF.

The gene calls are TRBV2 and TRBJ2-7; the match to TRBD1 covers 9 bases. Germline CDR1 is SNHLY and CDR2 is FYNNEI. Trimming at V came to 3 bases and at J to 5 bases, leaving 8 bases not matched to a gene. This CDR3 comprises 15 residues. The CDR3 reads CASSDTGTGSHEQYF. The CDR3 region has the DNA TGTGCCAGCAGTGATACCGGGACAGGGTCCCACGAGCAGTACTTC.

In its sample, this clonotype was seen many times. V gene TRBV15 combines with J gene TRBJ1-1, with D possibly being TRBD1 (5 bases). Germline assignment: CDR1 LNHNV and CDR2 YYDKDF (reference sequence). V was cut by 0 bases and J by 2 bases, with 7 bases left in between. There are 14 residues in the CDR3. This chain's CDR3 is CATSRDGHNTEAFF. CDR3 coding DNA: TGTGCCACCAGCAGAGATGGACATAACACTGAAGCTTTCTTT.

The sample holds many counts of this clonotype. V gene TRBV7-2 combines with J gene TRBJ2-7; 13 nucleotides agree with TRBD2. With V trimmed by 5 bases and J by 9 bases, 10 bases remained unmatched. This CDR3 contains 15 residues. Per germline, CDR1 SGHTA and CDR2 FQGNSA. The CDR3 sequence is CASSPGLAGVGGQYF. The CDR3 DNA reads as TGTGCCAGCAGCCCTGGACTAGCGGGGGTCGGGGGGCAGTACTTC.

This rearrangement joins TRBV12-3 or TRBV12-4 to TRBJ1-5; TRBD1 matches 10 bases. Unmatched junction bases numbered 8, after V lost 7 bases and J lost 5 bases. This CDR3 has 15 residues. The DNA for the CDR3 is TGTGCCAGCACCTCCGGGACAGGGGCGGATCAGCCCCAGCATTTT. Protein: CASTSGTGADQPQHF.

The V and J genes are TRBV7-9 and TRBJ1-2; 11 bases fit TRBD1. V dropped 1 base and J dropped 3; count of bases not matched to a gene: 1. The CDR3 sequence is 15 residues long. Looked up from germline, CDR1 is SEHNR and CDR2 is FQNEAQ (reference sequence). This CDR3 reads CASSLGTGGHYGYTF. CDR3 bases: TGTGCCAGCAGCTTAGGGACAGGGGGCCACTATGGCTACACCTTC.

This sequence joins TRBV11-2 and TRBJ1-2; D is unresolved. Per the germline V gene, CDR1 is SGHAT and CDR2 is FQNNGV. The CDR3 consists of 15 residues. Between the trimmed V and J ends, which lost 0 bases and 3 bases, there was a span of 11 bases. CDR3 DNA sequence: TGTGCCAGCAGCTTAGATTCAGCAGGAGACTATGGCTACACCTTC. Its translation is CASSLDSAGDYGYTF.

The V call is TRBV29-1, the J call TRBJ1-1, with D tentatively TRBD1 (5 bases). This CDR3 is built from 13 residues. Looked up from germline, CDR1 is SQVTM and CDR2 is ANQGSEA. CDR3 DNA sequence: TGCAGTGCTAGCACAGGATACAGCGCTGAAGCTTTCTTT. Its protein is CSASTGYSAEAFF.

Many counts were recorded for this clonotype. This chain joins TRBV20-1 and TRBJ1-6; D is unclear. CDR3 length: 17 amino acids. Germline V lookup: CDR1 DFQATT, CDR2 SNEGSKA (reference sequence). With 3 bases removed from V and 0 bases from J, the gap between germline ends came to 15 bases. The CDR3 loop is CSASRLTMSSYNSPLHF. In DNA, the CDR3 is TGCAGTGCTAGCCGGCTGACCATGAGCTCCTATAATTCACCCCTCCACTTT.

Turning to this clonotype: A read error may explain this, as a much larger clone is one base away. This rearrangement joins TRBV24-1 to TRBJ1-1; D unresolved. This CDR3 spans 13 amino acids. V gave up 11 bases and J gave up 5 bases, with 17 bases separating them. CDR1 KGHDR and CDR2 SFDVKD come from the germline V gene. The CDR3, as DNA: TGTGCCAGCAGCTTAAGGGTTTTGACTGAAGCTTTCTTT. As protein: CASSLRVLTEAFF.

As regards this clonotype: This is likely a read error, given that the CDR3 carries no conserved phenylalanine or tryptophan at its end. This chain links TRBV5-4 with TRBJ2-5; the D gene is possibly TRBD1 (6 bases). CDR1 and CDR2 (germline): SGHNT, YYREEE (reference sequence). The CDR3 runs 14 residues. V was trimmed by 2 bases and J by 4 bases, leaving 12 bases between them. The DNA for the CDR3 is TGTGCCAGCAGCTTAGTACCCAGGGGAGAGACCCAGTACTCC. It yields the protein CASSLVPRGETQYS.

In DNA, the CDR3 is TGTGCCAGCAGCTGGCAGAATAGCAATCAGCCCCAGCATTTT. Translating it yields CASSWQNSNQPQHF. The chain combines TRBV7-2 with TRBJ1-5; D remains ambiguous. The V gene's germline CDR1 is SGHTA and CDR2 FQGNSA. The CDR3 loop spans 14 amino acids. Trimming removed 4 bases at V and 0 bases at J, with 7 bases between.

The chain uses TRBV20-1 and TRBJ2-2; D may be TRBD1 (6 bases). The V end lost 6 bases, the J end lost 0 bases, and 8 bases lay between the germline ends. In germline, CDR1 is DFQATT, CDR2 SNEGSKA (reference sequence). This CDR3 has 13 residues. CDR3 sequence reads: CSARGANTGELFF. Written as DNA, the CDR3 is TGCAGTGCCAGGGGAGCGAACACCGGGGAGCTGTTTTTT.